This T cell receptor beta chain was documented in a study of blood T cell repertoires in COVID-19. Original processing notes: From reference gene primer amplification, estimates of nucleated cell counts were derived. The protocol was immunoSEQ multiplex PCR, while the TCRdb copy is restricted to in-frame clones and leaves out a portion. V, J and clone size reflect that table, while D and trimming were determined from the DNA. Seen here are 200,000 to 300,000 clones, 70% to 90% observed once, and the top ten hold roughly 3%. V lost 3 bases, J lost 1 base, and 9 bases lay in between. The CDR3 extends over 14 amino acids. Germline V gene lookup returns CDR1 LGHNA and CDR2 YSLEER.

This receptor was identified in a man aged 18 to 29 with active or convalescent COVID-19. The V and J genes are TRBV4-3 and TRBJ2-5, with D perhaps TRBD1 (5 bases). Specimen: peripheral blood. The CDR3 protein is CASSHSTAQETQYF. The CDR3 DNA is TGCGCCAGCAGCCATTCGACAGCCCAAGAGACCCAGTACTTC.